The following is a T cell receptor beta chain sequence with its context. CD8 cells classed as naive were CD45RO-negative and positively selected for CCR7, excluding terminally differentiated effector memory CD45RA+ cells. The CDR3 has 13 residues. V was cut by 10 bases and J by 5 bases, with 13 bases left in between. Germline CDR1 is SGDLS and CDR2 is YYNGEE. This entry comes from a study of shared clonotypes between healthy human individuals. Sequenced by immunoSEQ multiplex PCR; TCRdb stores in-frame clones only, minus some. The table includes millions of clones, 85% to 95% detected once. The receptor was derived from a man younger than 35 in good health. J is TRBJ1-6 and V is TRBV9; TRBD1 is a possible D gene (5 bases). The sequenced sample was naive CD8+ T cells sorted from blood. CDR3 sequence reads: CAGAREHNSPLHF. CDR3 in DNA: TGTGCCGGGGCAAGGGAGCATAATTCACCCCTCCACTTT.